The 32 T cell receptor beta chains below all came from one sample that was sequenced in a study of T cells in Graves' hyperthyroidism and ophthalmopathy (dated by TCRdb to between 2018 and 2020). The method was multiplex PCR. Sequenced using an Illumina HiSeq 2000. The TCR beta CDR3 regions were amplified from RNA transcripts. A first-round RT-PCR of the TCR CDR3 used the HTBI primer set with the Qiagen OneStep RT-PCR kit. Clones were called with MiXCR by TCRdb after fastp trimmed the public reads at Q25, and only in-frame beta chains were retained. Each CDR3 protein gets just one entry, which takes the most common genes and DNA from the rows behind it. This sample gives approximately 530,000 distinct CDR3 sequences in total; 20% of them show up just once. Clones ranked in the top ten supply less than 55% of the sample. Sequenced material: blood. Every receptor here comes from a man between 35 and 55 years old with Graves' ophthalmopathy.

The chain combines TRBV20-1 with TRBJ1-4; D is ambiguous. The CDR3 extends over 13 amino acids. V lost 5 bases and J 6 bases, leaving 13 bases between the germline ends. Germline lookup yields CDR1 DFQATT and CDR2 SNEGSKA (reference sequence). The CDR3 sequence: CSAAGIGHEKLFF. CDR3 DNA: TGCAGTGCTGCCGGGATAGGGCATGAAAAACTGTTTTTT.

The table lists this clonotype with a count of one. Possible read error: a much larger clone is one base away. No conserved phenylalanine or tryptophan is present at the end of the CDR3, so a read error is the likely explanation. The chain combines TRBV6-2 or TRBV6-3 with TRBJ1-2, with TRBD1 matching over 8 bases. The germline V gene has CDR1 MNHEY and CDR2 SVGEGT. V trimming: 5 bases; J trimming: 4 bases; junction bases outside the gene matches: 6. This CDR3 region has 14 residues. The CDR3 spells CASSRGQVAYGYTL. Written as DNA, the CDR3 is TGTGCCAGCAGTCGGGGACAGGTAGCCTATGGCTACACCCTC.

This clonotype was picked up a small number of times. V is TRBV20-1 and J is TRBJ2-5; 7 bases are shared with TRBD1. The germline V gene has CDR1 DFQATT and CDR2 SNEGSKA (reference sequence). The CDR3 spans 12 residues. With 2 bases clipped from V and 5 bases from J, the junction kept 2 bases outside the gene matches. DNA of the CDR3: TGCAGTGCTAGACAGGGGGACGAGACCCAGTACTTC. Translated, it gives CSARQGDETQYF.

The chain couples TRBV2 to TRBJ2-7; D is unclear. Per germline, CDR1 SNHLY and CDR2 FYNNEI. This CDR3 comprises 11 residues. V dropped 8 bases and J dropped 6 bases, with 11 bases sitting between them. CDR3 nucleotide sequence: TGTGCCAGCCTCCGGCGAGTCGAGCAGTACTTC. This gives the protein CASLRRVEQYF.

The rearrangement uses TRBV20-1 and TRBJ1-6, with D maybe TRBD1 (5 bases). The CDR3 length is 15 residues. Germline loops: CDR1 DFQATT, CDR2 SNEGSKA (reference sequence). V was shortened by 6 bases and J by 6 bases, with 18 bases between the two germline ends. The chain's CDR3 is CSAMVGAGFNSPLHF. As DNA, the CDR3 is TGCAGTGCAATGGTTGGGGCAGGGTTTAATTCACCCCTCCACTTT.

V usage is TRBV18 and J usage is TRBJ2-5; D may match TRBD1 or TRBD2 (6 bases each). Trimming removed 6 bases from V and 0 bases from J, with 14 bases in between. CDR1 and CDR2 (germline): KGHSH, LQKENI. This CDR3 spans 15 amino acids. CDR3 DNA sequence: TGTGCCAGCTCCGAGACTAGGGGGAACCAAGAGACCCAGTACTTC. This gives the protein CASSETRGNQETQYF.

This clonotype was observed a handful of times. The V gene is TRBV6-2 or TRBV6-3, the J gene TRBJ2-2; tentatively, D is TRBD1 or TRBD2 (5 bases each). The CDR3 sequence is 15 residues long. The germline V gene has CDR1 MNHEY and CDR2 SVGEGT. Between the trimmed V and J ends, which lost 5 bases and 1 base, there was a span of 11 bases. CDR3 in amino acids: CASSSPGRNTGELFF. The CDR3 DNA follows: TGTGCCAGCAGTAGCCCAGGGAGGAACACCGGGGAGCTGTTTTTT.

V usage is TRBV6-1 and J usage is TRBJ2-7; 8 bases agree with TRBD1. This CDR3 spans 15 amino acids. Trimming at V came to 5 bases and at J to 4 bases, leaving 10 bases not matched to a gene. Germline loops: CDR1 MNHNS, CDR2 SASEGT. The CDR3 loop reads CASSYPDRGIYEQYF. CDR3 DNA: TGTGCCAGCAGTTATCCCGACAGGGGTATTTACGAGCAGTACTTC.

This clonotype has at least ten counts. The V gene is TRBV30, the J gene TRBJ1-2; 8 bases fit TRBD1. Germline CDR1 reads GTSNPN; CDR2 reads SVGIG (reference sequence). The V segment lost 2 bases and the J segment 5 bases; nucleotides outside the gene matches: 4. The CDR3 sequence is 13 residues long. The chain's CDR3 is CAWSPDREYGYTF. The CDR3 DNA is TGTGCCTGGAGTCCGGACAGGGAATATGGCTACACCTTC.

CDR3 DNA: TGCAGCGTTGGAACCCGGTCGCGTGATGAGCAGTTCTTC. It codes for CSVGTRSRDEQFF. The V call is TRBV29-1, the J call TRBJ2-1, with no clear D. Germline CDR1 and CDR2: SQVTM and ANQGSEA. This CDR3 has 13 residues. The ends were cut back, 4 bases at V and 8 bases at J, with 15 bases in the middle.

This clonotype was seen repeatedly, ten times or more. CDR3: CASSFGGVGEKLFF. The CDR3 DNA reads TGTGCCAGCAGCTTTGGAGGGGTTGGTGAAAAACTGTTTTTT. The chain combines TRBV13 with TRBJ1-4; perhaps TRBD1 as D (5 bases). CDR1 and CDR2 (germline): PRHDT, FYEKMQ (reference sequence). V lost 3 bases and J lost 7, with 12 bases in between. This CDR3 has 14 amino acids.

This clonotype showed up many times. V gene TRBV7-9 combines with J gene TRBJ2-7, with D tentatively TRBD2 (6 bases). The CDR3 is made up of 15 amino acids. Trimming took 2 bases from V and 1 from J, leaving 12 bases between them. Germline V CDR1 and CDR2: SEHNR, FQNEAQ (reference sequence). The CDR3 spells CASSLSDAGSYEQYF. CDR3 coding DNA: TGTGCCAGCAGCTTATCGGACGCGGGATCCTACGAGCAGTACTTC.

The chain is built from TRBV6-1 and TRBJ1-5; 8 bases line up with TRBD1. Germline V gene sequence: CDR1 MNHNS, CDR2 SASEGT. This CDR3 has 15 amino acids. V shed 3 bases and J 7 bases; nucleotides not matched to a gene: 8. This chain's CDR3 is CASSDYQGAGQPQHF. The CDR3, as DNA: TGTGCCAGCAGTGACTACCAGGGGGCCGGACAGCCCCAGCATTTT.

The rearrangement joins TRBV7-8 to TRBJ1-5, with a possible D match to TRBD1 (5 bases). Looked up from germline, CDR1 is SGHVS and CDR2 is FQNEAQ. The CDR3 loop spans 15 amino acids. V lost 1 base and J 6 bases, leaving 13 bases between the germline ends. The CDR3 region has the DNA TGTGCCAGCAGCTTAGGGGACTATAAGGGTCAGCCCCAGCATTTT. Its protein is CASSLGDYKGQPQHF. The full variable domain, rest sourced from reference TRBV7-8 and TRBJ1-5, is GAGVSQSPRYKVAKRGQDVALRCDPISGHVSLFWYQQALGQGPEFLTYFQNEAQLDKSGLPSDRFFAERPEGSVSTLKIQRTQQEDSAVYLCASSLGDYKGQPQHFGDGTRLSIL.

The V gene is TRBV7-9, the J gene TRBJ2-1, with D possibly TRBD1 on 5 matching bases. Between the trimmed V and J ends, which lost 3 bases and 4 bases, there was a span of 13 bases. The CDR3 has 15 amino acids. Germline V gives CDR1 SEHNR, CDR2 FQNEAQ (reference sequence). The CDR3 nucleotides are TGTGCCAGCAGCTTCACCGGACAAGATTACAATGAGCAGTTCTTC. It yields the protein CASSFTGQDYNEQFF.

The rearrangement joins TRBV6-1 to TRBJ2-7; 9 bases fit TRBD1. Germline assignment: CDR1 MNHNS and CDR2 SASEGT. This CDR3 is built from 16 residues. Losses at the gene ends were 5 bases for V and 7 bases for J; bases not matched to a gene: 15. CDR3 sequence reads: CASSPPFGTGTSEQYF. CDR3 in DNA: TGTGCCAGCAGTCCCCCCTTCGGGACAGGGACGAGTGAGCAGTACTTC.

This chain links TRBV11-2 with TRBJ2-5; possibly TRBD1 or TRBD2 for D (7 bases each). CDR1 is SGHAT and CDR2 is FQNNGV in the germline V gene. This CDR3 has 14 amino acids. Trimming pared 5 bases from V and 5 bases from J, leaving 15 bases between. The CDR3 coding sequence is TGTGCCAGCAGCCCCCAGGGGGGGCGGGAGACCCAGTACTTC. This codes for CASSPQGGRETQYF.

This clonotype has ten or more counts. The chain links TRBV3-1 to TRBJ1-5; unclear D gene. This CDR3 region has 15 residues. Trimming removed 4 bases from V and 4 bases from J, with 14 bases in between. Looked up from germline, CDR1 is LGHDT and CDR2 is YNNKEL (reference sequence). Here the CDR3 reads CASSRNYAANQPQHF. CDR3 DNA: TGTGCCAGCAGCCGAAATTATGCGGCTAATCAGCCCCAGCATTTT.

The V gene is TRBV2, the J gene TRBJ2-5; 16 bases map to TRBD2. V trimming: 1 base; J trimming: 4 bases; junction bases outside the gene matches: 12. In germline, CDR1 is SNHLY, CDR2 FYNNEI. The CDR3 is 20 amino acids. The CDR3 nucleotides read TGTGCCAGCAGTGAAGTACGCCCGGGACTAGCGGGGGGGCCCGGAGAGACCCAGTACTTC. Translating it yields CASSEVRPGLAGGPGETQYF.

The sample holds many counts of this clonotype. J is TRBJ1-4 and V is TRBV9; 7 nucleotides line up with TRBD1. This CDR3 region has 15 residues. V was pared by 2 bases and J by 10 bases, with 11 bases of the junction left unmatched. Germline V gene data show CDR1 as SGDLS and CDR2 as YYNGEE. The CDR3 DNA sequence: TGTGCCAGCAGCGTCCAGGATACAGGGGAGGGAAAACTGTTTTTT. The encoded protein is CASSVQDTGEGKLFF.

This clonotype showed up just a few times. J is TRBJ2-3 and V is TRBV12-3 or TRBV12-4, with D possibly matching TRBD1 (5 bases). The CDR3 is made up of 14 amino acids. V was shortened by 7 bases and J by 0 bases, with 11 bases between the two germline ends. The DNA for the CDR3 is TGTGCCAGCACCCACAGGTCTAGCACAGATACGCAGTATTTT. It translates to CASTHRSSTDTQYF.

In its sample, this clonotype was seen a few times. This chain connects TRBV2 to TRBJ2-5; TRBD2 agrees at 8 bases. V shed 5 bases, J shed 5 bases, and the junction held 10 bases outside the gene matches. Germline V lookup: CDR1 SNHLY, CDR2 FYNNEI. The CDR3 has 15 amino acids. Written as DNA, the CDR3 is TGTGCCAGCAGTCACCCGGGACTAGAAGGGGAGACCCAGTACTTC. This sequence encodes CASSHPGLEGETQYF.

The chain employs TRBV6-1 and TRBJ1-1; 9 bases align to TRBD1. The CDR3 extends over 16 amino acids. The junction had 6 bases not matched to a gene; V was cut back by 1 base and J by 3 bases. Germline V CDR1 and CDR2: MNHNS, SASEGT. This CDR3 reads CASSEGRDRVDTEAFF. DNA for the CDR3: TGTGCCAGCAGTGAAGGCAGGGACAGGGTGGACACTGAAGCTTTCTTT.

The chain is built from TRBV5-1 and TRBJ2-1; weak D call: TRBD1 (7 bases). The V gene lost 8 bases and the J gene lost 6 bases, with 15 bases spanning the gap. The V gene's germline CDR1 is SGHRS and CDR2 YFSETQ. This CDR3 is 13 amino acids long. CDR3 region: CASRQGGSNEQFF. The CDR3 coding sequence is TGCGCCAGTCGACAGGGAGGAAGCAATGAGCAGTTCTTC.

This clonotype was observed a handful of times. V usage is TRBV20-1 and J usage is TRBJ2-1, with 11 bases aligning to TRBD2. Losses at the gene ends were 5 bases for V and 8 bases for J; bases not matched to a gene: 11. The CDR3 contains 15 residues. Germline loops: CDR1 DFQATT, CDR2 SNEGSKA (reference sequence). As DNA, the CDR3 is TGCAGTGCTTCTCTAGGGGCTAGCGGGAGGTATGAGCAGTTCTTC. It specifies CSASLGASGRYEQFF.

This clonotype showed up many times. V usage is TRBV5-5 and J usage is TRBJ1-5; D ambiguous. The CDR3 has 14 residues. CDR1 SGHKS and CDR2 YYEKEE come from the germline V gene (reference sequence). Trimming removed 5 bases at V and 3 bases at J, with 12 bases between. CDR3 nucleotides: TGTGCCAGCAGTTATCAGGTCCTCAATCAGCCCCAGCATTTT. Amino acid sequence: CASSYQVLNQPQHF. The variable domain in full, with the rest retrieved from reference TRBV5-5 and TRBJ1-5, is DAGVTQSPTHLIKTRGQQVTLRCSPISGHKSVSWYQQVLGQGPQFIFQYYEKEERGRGNFPDRFSARQFPNYSSELNVNALLLGDSALYLCASSYQVLNQPQHFGDGTRLSIL.

This chain joins TRBV14 and TRBJ2-1; 7 nucleotides align to TRBD2. Losses at the gene ends were 2 bases for V and 5 bases for J; bases not matched to a gene: 9. CDR1 is SGHDN and CDR2 is FVKESK in the germline V gene. The CDR3 totals 16 residues. In nucleotides, the CDR3 is TGTGCCAGCAGCCAACGACCCGGGACTAACAACAATGAGCAGTTCTTC. Protein product: CASSQRPGTNNNEQFF.

This clonotype was found many times. The chain uses TRBV2 and TRBJ2-2; the match to TRBD2 covers 12 bases. CDR1 and CDR2 from the germline V gene are SNHLY and FYNNEI. Unmatched junction bases numbered 1, after V lost 5 bases and J lost 6 bases. The CDR3 is 14 amino acids. CDR3 sequence reads: CASSPSGRAGELFF. The CDR3 coding sequence is TGTGCCAGCAGTCCTAGCGGGAGGGCCGGGGAGCTGTTTTTT.

This clonotype was seen a single time. Sequence at one end of the junction differs from germline and may be a read error. This chain connects TRBV5-1 to TRBJ2-7, with D uncertain. Germline-derived CDR1 and CDR2 are SGHRS and YFSETQ. The CDR3 runs to 14 residues. CDR3 amino acids: CASSLTGWAYEQYF. The DNA of the CDR3 is TGTGCCAGCAGCTTGACTGGGTGGGCCTACGAGCAGTACTTC.

This clonotype was found many times. The chain recombines TRBV3-1 with TRBJ2-2; no firm D call. Between the trimmed V and J ends, which lost 5 bases and 0 bases, there was a span of 10 bases. The CDR3 contains 15 residues. Germline V CDR1 and CDR2: LGHDT, YNNKEL (reference sequence). This chain's CDR3 is CASSIGPSNTGELFF. CDR3 in DNA: TGTGCCAGCAGCATAGGCCCCTCGAACACCGGGGAGCTGTTTTTT. Filled out from reference TRBV3-1 and TRBJ2-2, the complete variable domain reads DTAVSQTPKYLVTQMGNDKSIKCEQNLGHDTMYWYKQDSKKFLKIMFSYNNKELIINETVPNRFSPKSPDKAHLNLHINSLELGDSAVYFCASSIGPSNTGELFFGEGSRLTVL.

The rearrangement joins TRBV20-1 to TRBJ1-3; D ambiguous. The germline gives CDR1 DFQATT, CDR2 SNEGSKA (reference sequence). Trimming took 6 bases from V and 4 from J, leaving 13 bases between them. The CDR3 is 13 amino acids. The CDR3 spells CSARELEGNTIYF. Written as DNA, the CDR3 is TGCAGTGCCCGGGAGTTAGAGGGAAACACCATATATTTT.

The chain is built from TRBV7-3 and TRBJ1-6; D remains unclear. Per the germline V gene, CDR1 is SGHTA and CDR2 is FQGTGA. The V and J ends lost 2 bases and 1 base respectively, with 6 bases between them. The CDR3 loop spans 15 amino acids. In nucleotides, the CDR3 is TGTGCCAGCAGCTTAGAGGGTTCCTATAATTCACCCCTCCACTTT. It yields the protein CASSLEGSYNSPLHF.